This T cell receptor beta chain was found in a study of CD8+CD57+ T cells in acquired aplastic anemia. For the study at large: Healthy donors averaged approximately 11 million reads for CD4+ cells. Study-wide results and caveats: Comparison of patients with controls identified approximately 28 shared CD8+ CDR3 sequences. With respect to CD8+ Simpson's diversity, patients and controls did not differ significantly.

A word on this clonotype: The antigen remains unidentified.

For CDR3 and TCR beta VDJ profiling, genomic DNA was the template used. TCRdb analysed the reads with MiXCR anew, one entry per CDR3 protein. The table includes 150,000 or so distinct CDR3 sequences, about 60% detected once. CDR1 SNHLY and CDR2 FYNNEI come from the germline V gene. V lost 5 bases, J lost 7 bases, and 17 bases lay in between. CDR3 length equals 15 residues. Sample: sorted CD4+, CD8+, or CD8+CD57+ T cells (not recorded which) from PBMCs. V and J are TRBV2 and TRBJ1-4; D is unclear. This clonotype was obtained from a human donor in good health. CDR3 sequence reads: CASSKNRGLGEKLFF. CDR3 DNA sequence: TGTGCCAGCAGTAAAAACCGGGGTTTGGGTGAAAAACTGTTTTTT.